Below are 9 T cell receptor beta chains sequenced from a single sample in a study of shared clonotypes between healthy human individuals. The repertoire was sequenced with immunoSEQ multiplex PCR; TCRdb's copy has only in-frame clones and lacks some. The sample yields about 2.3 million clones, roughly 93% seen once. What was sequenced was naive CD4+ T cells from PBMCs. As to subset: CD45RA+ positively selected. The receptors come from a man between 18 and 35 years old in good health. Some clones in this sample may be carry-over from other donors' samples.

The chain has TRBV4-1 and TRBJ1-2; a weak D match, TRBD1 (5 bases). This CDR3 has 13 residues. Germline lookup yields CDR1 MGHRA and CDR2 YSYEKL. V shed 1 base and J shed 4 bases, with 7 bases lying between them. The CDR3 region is CASSQGGSYGYTF. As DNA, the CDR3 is TGCGCCAGCAGCCAAGGGGGCAGCTATGGCTACACCTTC.

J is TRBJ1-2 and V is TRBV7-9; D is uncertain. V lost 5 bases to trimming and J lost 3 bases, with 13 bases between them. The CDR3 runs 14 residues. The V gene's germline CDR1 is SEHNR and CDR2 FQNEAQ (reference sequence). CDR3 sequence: CASSTSQPDYGYTF. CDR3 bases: TGTGCCAGCAGCACCAGCCAACCCGACTATGGCTACACCTTC.

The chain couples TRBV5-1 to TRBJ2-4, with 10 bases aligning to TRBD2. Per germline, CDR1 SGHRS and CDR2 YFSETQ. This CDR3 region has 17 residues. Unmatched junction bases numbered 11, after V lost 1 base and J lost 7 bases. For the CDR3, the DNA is TGCGCCAGCAGCTTGCGCCCAGCGGGAGGGCTCACGAACATTCAGTACTTC. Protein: CASSLRPAGGLTNIQYF.

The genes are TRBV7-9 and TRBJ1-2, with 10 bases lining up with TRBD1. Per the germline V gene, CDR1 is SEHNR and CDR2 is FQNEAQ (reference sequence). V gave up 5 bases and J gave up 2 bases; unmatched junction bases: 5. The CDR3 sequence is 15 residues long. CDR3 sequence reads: CASSRRDRGNYGYTF. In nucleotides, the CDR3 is TGTGCCAGCAGCCGCCGGGACAGGGGAAACTATGGCTACACCTTC.

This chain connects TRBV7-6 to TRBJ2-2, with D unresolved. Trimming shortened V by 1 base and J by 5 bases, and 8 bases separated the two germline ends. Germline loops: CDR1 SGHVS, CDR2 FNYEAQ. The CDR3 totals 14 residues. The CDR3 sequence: CASSLVNPTGELFF. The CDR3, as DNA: TGTGCCAGCAGCTTAGTAAATCCTACCGGGGAGCTGTTTTTT.

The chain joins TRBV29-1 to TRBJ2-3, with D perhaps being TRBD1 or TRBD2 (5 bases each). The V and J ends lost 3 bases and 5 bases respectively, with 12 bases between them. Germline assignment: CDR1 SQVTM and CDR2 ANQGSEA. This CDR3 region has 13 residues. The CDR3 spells CSVEPGAIDTQYF. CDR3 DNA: TGCAGCGTTGAGCCCGGGGCAATAGATACGCAGTATTTT.

CDR3 sequence: CASSQLVTQARSYNEQFF. In DNA, the CDR3 is TGCGCCAGCAGCCAACTGGTAACACAAGCTCGCTCCTACAATGAGCAGTTCTTC. The chain carries TRBV4-1 and TRBJ2-1; no clear D. V lost 2 bases and J 0 bases, leaving 17 bases between the germline ends. The CDR3 covers 18 residues. CDR1 and CDR2 (germline): MGHRA, YSYEKL.

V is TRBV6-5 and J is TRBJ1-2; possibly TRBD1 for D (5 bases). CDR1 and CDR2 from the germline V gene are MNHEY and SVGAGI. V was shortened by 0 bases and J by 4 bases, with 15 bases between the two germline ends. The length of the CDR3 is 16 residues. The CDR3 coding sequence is TGTGCCAGCAGTTACTCGTCGCTGGGGCTGGGCTATGGCTACACCTTC. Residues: CASSYSSLGLGYGYTF.

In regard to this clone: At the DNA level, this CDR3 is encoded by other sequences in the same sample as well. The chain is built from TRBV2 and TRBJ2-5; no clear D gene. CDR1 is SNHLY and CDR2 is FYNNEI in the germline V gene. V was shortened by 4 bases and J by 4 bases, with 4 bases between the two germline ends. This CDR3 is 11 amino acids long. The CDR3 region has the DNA TGTGCCAGCAGTGTCGCAGAGACCCAGTACTTC. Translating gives CASSVAETQYF.